The 5 T cell receptor beta chains given below trace back to one sample, sequenced in a study of cytomegalovirus exposure and HLA in healthy donors. The study ran its PCR with 60 Vbeta and 13 Jbeta primers. Assay: immunoSEQ multiplex PCR; the TCRdb copy retains only in-frame clones and omits some. The table records around 160,000 clones, around 79% of them present only once. The sequenced sample consisted of PBMCs. The receptors come from a woman aged 40 to 55 in good health and CMV-seropositive.

This chain connects TRBV18 to TRBJ1-2, with D perhaps matching TRBD1 (6 bases). This CDR3 spans 13 amino acids. V lost 3 bases and J 8 bases, leaving 13 bases between the germline ends. Germline CDR1 is KGHSH and CDR2 is LQKENI. The CDR3 is CASSPDSLRGYTF. In DNA, the CDR3 is TGTGCCAGCTCACCGGACAGCCTCAGGGGCTACACCTTC.

The gene calls are TRBV6-5 and TRBJ1-6, with 7 bases that match TRBD1. The CDR3 is made up of 13 amino acids. V gave up 6 bases and J gave up 9 bases; unmatched junction bases: 5. CDR1 MNHEY and CDR2 SVGAGI come from the germline V gene. The CDR3 sequence is CASRGQIGSPLHF. CDR3 nucleotide sequence: TGTGCCAGCAGGGGACAGATTGGTTCACCCCTCCACTTT.

The V gene is TRBV2, the J gene TRBJ2-2; weak D call: TRBD2 (5 bases). The CDR3 consists of 12 residues. With 5 bases removed from V and 5 bases from J, the gap between germline ends came to 6 bases. Germline-derived CDR1 and CDR2 are SNHLY and FYNNEI. The DNA of the CDR3 is TGTGCCAGCAGTCGGGGAACCGGGGAGCTGTTTTTT. This translates into CASSRGTGELFF. Looking up the rest from reference TRBV2 and TRBJ2-2 gives the full variable domain: EPEVTQTPSHQVTQMGQEVILRCVPISNHLYFYWYRQILGQKVEFLVSFYNNEISEKSEIFDDQFSVERPDGSNFTLKIRSTKLEDSAMYFCASSRGTGELFFGEGSRLTVL.

This clone was detected a few times. The CDR3 nucleotides are TGTGCCAGCTCACCAAGGGGACAGGGAGTCTACGAGCAGTACTTC. It encodes CASSPRGQGVYEQYF. This sequence joins TRBV18 and TRBJ2-7, with 9 nucleotides matching TRBD1. The length of the CDR3 is 15 residues. V shed 2 bases, J shed 3 bases, and the junction held 5 bases outside the gene matches. Looked up from germline, CDR1 is KGHSH and CDR2 is LQKENI.

This clone occurred once. Other nucleotide sequences in the sample specify the same CDR3. The V and J genes are TRBV25-1 and TRBJ1-2, with TRBD1 matching over 8 bases. Germline CDR1 is MGHDK and CDR2 is SYGVNS. The CDR3 extends over 13 amino acids. V lost 6 bases, J lost 3 bases, and 3 bases stayed unmatched. CDR3 sequence reads: CASSADRDYGYTF. The CDR3 region has the DNA TGTGCCAGCAGCGCGGACAGGGACTATGGCTACACCTTC.